This TCR beta chain was captured in a study of blood T cell repertoires in COVID-19. Across the whole study: Nucleic acid was either cDNA or gDNA, and it came from T cells, B-cell-depleted T cells, or PBMCs.

Original handling: Reference gene primer amplification gave nucleated cell count estimates. Libraries were prepared by immunoSEQ multiplex PCR; TCRdb keeps only in-frame clonotypes and omits some of them. V, J and clone size derive from that table, while D and trimming were established from the DNA sequence. Among roughly 330,000 clones listed, 86% were seen once. V was shortened by 4 bases and J by 6 bases, with 9 bases between the two germline ends. The CDR3 sequence is 12 residues long. CDR1 MNHEY and CDR2 SVGAGI come from the germline V gene. The TCR sequence derives from a woman aged 50 to 65 with acute or convalescent COVID-19. Sequencing used peripheral blood. This rearrangement joins TRBV6-5 to TRBJ1-1; D is unclear. CDR3 DNA sequence: TGTGCCAGCAGTTCTTTTCGGGCTGAAGCTTTCTTT. Translation: CASSSFRAEAFF.